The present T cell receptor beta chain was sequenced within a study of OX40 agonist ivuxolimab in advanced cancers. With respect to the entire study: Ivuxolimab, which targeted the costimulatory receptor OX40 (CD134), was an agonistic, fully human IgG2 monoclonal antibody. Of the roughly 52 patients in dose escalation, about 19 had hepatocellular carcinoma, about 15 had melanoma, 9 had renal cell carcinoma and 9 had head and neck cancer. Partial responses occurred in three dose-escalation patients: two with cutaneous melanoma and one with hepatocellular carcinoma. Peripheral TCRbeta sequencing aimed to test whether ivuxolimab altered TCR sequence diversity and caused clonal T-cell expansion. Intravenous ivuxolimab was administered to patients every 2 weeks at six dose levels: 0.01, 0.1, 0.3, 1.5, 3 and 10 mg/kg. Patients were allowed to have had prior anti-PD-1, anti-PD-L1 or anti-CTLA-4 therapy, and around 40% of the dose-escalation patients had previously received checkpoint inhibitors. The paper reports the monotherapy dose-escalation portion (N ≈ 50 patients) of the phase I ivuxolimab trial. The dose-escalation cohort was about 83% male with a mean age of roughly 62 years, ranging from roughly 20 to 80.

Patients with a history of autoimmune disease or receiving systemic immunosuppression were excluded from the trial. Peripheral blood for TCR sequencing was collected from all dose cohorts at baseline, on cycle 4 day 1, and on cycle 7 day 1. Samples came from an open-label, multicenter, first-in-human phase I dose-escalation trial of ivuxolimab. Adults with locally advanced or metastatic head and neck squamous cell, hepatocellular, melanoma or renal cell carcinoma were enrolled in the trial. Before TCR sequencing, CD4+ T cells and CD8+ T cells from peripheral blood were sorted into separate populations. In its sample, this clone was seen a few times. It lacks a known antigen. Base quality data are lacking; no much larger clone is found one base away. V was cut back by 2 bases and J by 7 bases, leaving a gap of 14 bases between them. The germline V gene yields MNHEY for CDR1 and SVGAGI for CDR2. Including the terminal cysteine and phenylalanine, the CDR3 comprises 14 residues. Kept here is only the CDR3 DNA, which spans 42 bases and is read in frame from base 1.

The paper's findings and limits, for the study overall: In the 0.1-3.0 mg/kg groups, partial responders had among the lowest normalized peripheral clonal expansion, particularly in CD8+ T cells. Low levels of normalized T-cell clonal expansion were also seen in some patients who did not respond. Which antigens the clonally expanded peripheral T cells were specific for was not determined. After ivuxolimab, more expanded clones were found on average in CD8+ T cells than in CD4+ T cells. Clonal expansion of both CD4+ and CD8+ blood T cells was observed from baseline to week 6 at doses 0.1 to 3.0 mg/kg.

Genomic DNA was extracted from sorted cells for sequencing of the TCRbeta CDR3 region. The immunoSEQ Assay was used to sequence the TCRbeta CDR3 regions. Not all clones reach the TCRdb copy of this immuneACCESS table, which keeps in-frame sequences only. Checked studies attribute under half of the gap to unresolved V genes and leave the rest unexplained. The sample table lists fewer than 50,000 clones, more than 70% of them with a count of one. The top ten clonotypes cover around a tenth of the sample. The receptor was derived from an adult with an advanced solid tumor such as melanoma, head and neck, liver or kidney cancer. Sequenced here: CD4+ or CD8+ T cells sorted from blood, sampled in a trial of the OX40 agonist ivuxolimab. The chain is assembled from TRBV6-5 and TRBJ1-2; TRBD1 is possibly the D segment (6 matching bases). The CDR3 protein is CASSYVRDTGGYTF. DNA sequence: TGTGCCAGCAGTTACGTTCGGGACACGGGTGGCTACACCTTC.